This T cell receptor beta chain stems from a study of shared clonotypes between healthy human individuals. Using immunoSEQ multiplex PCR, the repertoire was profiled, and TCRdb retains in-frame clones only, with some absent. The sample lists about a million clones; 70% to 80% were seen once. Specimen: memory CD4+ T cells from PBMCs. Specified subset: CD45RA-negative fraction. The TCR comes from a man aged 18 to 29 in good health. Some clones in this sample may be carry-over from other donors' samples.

The CDR3 DNA reads TGTGCCAGCAGCCAGAACAGGGGGTCCCTCTATGGCTACACCTTC. Its translation: CASSQNRGSLYGYTF. This chain uses TRBV5-6 with TRBJ1-2; 8 bases map to TRBD1. The CDR3 is 15 residues long. From germline, CDR1 is SGHDT and CDR2 YYEEEE. J lost 4 bases, V lost 4 bases, and 9 bases had no gene match. The whole variable domain, filled in from reference TRBV5-6 and TRBJ1-2, reads DAGVTQSPTHLIKTRGQQVTLRCSPKSGHDTVSWYQQALGQGPQFIFQYYEEEERQRGNFPDRFSGHQFPNYSSELNVNALLLGDSALYLCASSQNRGSLYGYTFGSGTRLTVV.